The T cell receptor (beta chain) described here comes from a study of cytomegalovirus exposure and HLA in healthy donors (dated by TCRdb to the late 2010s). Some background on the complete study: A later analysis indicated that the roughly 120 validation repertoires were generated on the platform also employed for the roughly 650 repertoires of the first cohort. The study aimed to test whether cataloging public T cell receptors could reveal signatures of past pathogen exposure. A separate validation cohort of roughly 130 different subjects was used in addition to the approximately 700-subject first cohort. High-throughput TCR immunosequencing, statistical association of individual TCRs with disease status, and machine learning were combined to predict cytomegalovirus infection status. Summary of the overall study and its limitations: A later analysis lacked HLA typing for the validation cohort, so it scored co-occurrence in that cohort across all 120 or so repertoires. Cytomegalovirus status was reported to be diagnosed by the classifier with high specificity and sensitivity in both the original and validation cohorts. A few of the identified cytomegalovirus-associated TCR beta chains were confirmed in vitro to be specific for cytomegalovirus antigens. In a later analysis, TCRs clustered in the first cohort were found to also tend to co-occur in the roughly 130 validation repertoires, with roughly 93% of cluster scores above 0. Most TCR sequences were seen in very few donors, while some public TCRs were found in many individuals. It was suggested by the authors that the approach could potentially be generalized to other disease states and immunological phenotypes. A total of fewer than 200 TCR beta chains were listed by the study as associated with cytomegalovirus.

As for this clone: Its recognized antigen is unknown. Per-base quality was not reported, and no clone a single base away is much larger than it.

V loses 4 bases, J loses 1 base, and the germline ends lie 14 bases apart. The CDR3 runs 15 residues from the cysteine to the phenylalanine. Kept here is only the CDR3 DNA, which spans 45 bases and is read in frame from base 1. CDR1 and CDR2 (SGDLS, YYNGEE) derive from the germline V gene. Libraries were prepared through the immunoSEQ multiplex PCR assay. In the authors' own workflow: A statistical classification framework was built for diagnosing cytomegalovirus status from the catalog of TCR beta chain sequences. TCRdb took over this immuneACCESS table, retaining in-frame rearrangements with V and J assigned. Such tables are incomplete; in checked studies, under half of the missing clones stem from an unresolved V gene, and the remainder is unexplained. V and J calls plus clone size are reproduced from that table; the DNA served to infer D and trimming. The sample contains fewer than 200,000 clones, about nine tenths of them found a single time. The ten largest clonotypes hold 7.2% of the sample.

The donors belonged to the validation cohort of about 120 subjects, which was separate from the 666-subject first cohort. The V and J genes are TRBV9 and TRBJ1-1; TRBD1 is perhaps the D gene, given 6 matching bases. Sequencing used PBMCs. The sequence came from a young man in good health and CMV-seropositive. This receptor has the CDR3 CASSPGGTPNTEAFF. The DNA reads TGTGCCAGCAGCCCCGGGGGGACACCGAACACTGAAGCTTTCTTT. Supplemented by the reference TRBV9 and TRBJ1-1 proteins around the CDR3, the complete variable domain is DSGVTQTPKHLITATGQRVTLRCSPRSGDLSVYWYQQSLDQGLQFLIQYYNGEERAKGNILERFSAQQFPDLHSELNLSSLELGDSALYFCASSPGGTPNTEAFFGQGTRLTVV.